This TCR beta chain was captured by sequencing in a study of blood T cell repertoires in COVID-19. About the research overall: Samples of COVID-19 (acute and convalescent) were obtained from the United States, Italy and Spain. The cDNA or gDNA used as material had been derived from T cells, B-cell-depleted T cells, or PBMCs.

Original processing notes: Nucleated cell number was recorded as an estimate derived from reference gene primer amplification. Produced via immunoSEQ multiplex PCR; TCRdb's table is partial and in-frame only. The V and J calls and clone size were taken over from that table, and D and trimming were inferred from the DNA. Of some 150,000 clones listed, more than 75% are singletons. This CDR3 is built from 13 residues. Trimming pared 2 bases from V and 1 base from J, leaving 5 bases between. The V gene is TRBV12-3 or TRBV12-4, the J gene TRBJ1-1; D is uncertain. The specimen was peripheral blood. The sequence derives from a woman aged 50 to 60 with active or convalescent COVID-19. The CDR3 region has the DNA TGTGCCAGCAGTTTACTCTCGAACACTGAAGCTTTCTTT. Protein: CASSLLSNTEAFF.